The 16 T cell receptor beta chains listed next were all sequenced from one sample in a study of early T cells in non-severe SARS-CoV-2 infection. TCRdb passed the 5' RACE reads through MiXCR, listing each CDR3 protein once. The data hold 20,000 to 25,000 distinct CDR3 sequences, with about 4.5% observed a single time. Source material: whole blood. Every receptor here comes from an adult who was a healthcare worker with PCR-confirmed SARS-CoV-2 infection or an uninfected control (not recorded which).

This clonotype has at least ten counts. This chain uses TRBV6-1 with TRBJ2-7, with D possibly matching TRBD1 (6 bases). The germline V gene has CDR1 MNHNS and CDR2 SASEGT. There are 13 residues in the CDR3. The ends were cut back, 8 bases at V and 0 bases at J, with 11 bases in the middle. DNA of the CDR3: TGTGCCAGCGGTCAGGGGAACTCCTACGAGCAGTACTTC. Translation: CASGQGNSYEQYF.

This clonotype appeared many times. The gene calls are TRBV29-1 and TRBJ2-1; 11 nucleotides agree with TRBD1. V was clipped by 4 bases and J by 9 bases; unmatched bases: 8. The CDR3 is 14 amino acids. The germline V gene has CDR1 SQVTM and CDR2 ANQGSEA. The CDR3 DNA reads as TGCAGCGTTGTAGGAGGGACAGGGGGTGGTGAGCAGTTCTTC. Protein sequence: CSVVGGTGGGEQFF.

This clonotype was picked up many times. The chain carries TRBV30 and TRBJ1-1; 9 positions agree with TRBD1. J lost 7 bases, V lost 0 bases, and 9 bases had no gene match. The CDR3 consists of 15 residues. Germline CDR1 GTSNPN, CDR2 SVGIG (reference sequence). CDR3 bases: TGTGCCTGGAGTGTACGGGGACAGGGATCAATTGAAGCTTTCTTT. It codes for CAWSVRGQGSIEAFF.

This clonotype showed up many times. The chain recombines TRBV20-1 with TRBJ1-5; TRBD1 aligns across 7 bases. CDR1 is DFQATT, CDR2 SNEGSKA, per germline (reference sequence). The CDR3 length is 16 residues. The junction had 5 bases not matched to a gene; V was cut back by 0 bases and J by 0 bases. The CDR3 sequence is CSARDRDSYSNQPQHF. The CDR3 DNA sequence: TGCAGTGCTAGAGATAGGGACAGTTATAGCAATCAGCCCCAGCATTTT.

At least ten counts were recorded for this clonotype. The rearrangement uses TRBV5-1 and TRBJ2-1; a possible D gene is TRBD2 (5 bases). V was cut by 1 base and J by 6 bases, with 17 bases left in between. CDR3 length equals 16 residues. From germline, CDR1 is SGHRS and CDR2 YFSETQ. The CDR3 loop reads CASSLWVGETSNEQFF. CDR3 bases: TGCGCCAGCAGCTTGTGGGTCGGGGAAACCTCCAATGAGCAGTTCTTC.

This clonotype has at least ten counts. The chain uses TRBV9 and TRBJ1-2; D possibly corresponds to TRBD1 (5 bases). V lost 4 bases to trimming and J lost 7 bases, with 11 bases between them. Germline values: CDR1 SGDLS, CDR2 YYNGEE. The CDR3 has 12 residues. The CDR3: CASSPGLGGYTF. CDR3 DNA sequence: TGTGCCAGCAGCCCGGGACTCGGTGGCTACACCTTC.

This clonotype was detected many times. The chain has TRBV11-2 and TRBJ2-5; 8 positions agree with TRBD2. CDR1 and CDR2 from the germline V gene are SGHAT and FQNNGV. The CDR3 loop spans 14 amino acids. The V gene end was trimmed by 4 bases and the J gene end by 5 bases; junction bases not matched to a gene: 6. The CDR3 nucleotides are TGTGCCAGCAGCTACAGACTAGCGACGGAGACCCAGTACTTC. Amino acid sequence: CASSYRLATETQYF.

This clonotype was picked up many times. J is TRBJ1-4 and V is TRBV20-1, with 7 bases fitting TRBD1. V trimming: 4 bases; J trimming: 6 bases; junction bases outside the gene matches: 5. The length of the CDR3 is 13 residues. CDR1 and CDR2 from the germline V gene are DFQATT and SNEGSKA (reference sequence). The CDR3 nucleotides are TGCAGTGCTATCGGACAGGAAGATGAAAAACTGTTTTTT. This sequence encodes CSAIGQEDEKLFF.

This clonotype was recorded a few times. The chain carries TRBV6-2 or TRBV6-3 and TRBJ2-5; D gene unclear. Trimming left V 6 bases short and J 3 bases short, with 8 bases between. CDR3 size: 12 residues. Looked up from germline, CDR1 is MNHEY and CDR2 is SVGEGT. The CDR3 loop reads CASRAPKETQYF. The CDR3 bases are TGTGCCAGCAGAGCCCCCAAAGAGACCCAGTACTTC.

This clonotype was detected many times. The chain joins TRBV28 to TRBJ2-5; D could derive from TRBD1 or TRBD2 (5 bases each). Trimming took 10 bases from V and 2 from J, leaving 20 bases between them. CDR1 is MDHEN, CDR2 SYDVKM, per germline. The CDR3 is 15 amino acids. As DNA, the CDR3 is TGTGCCACGAGCTTCCAACCGGGGCTACAAGAGACCCAGTACTTC. Translating gives CATSFQPGLQETQYF.

This clonotype was found many times. The J gene is TRBJ2-3, the V gene TRBV14, with a weak D call TRBD2 (6 bases). Trimming removed 3 bases from V and 0 bases from J, with 16 bases in between. From germline, CDR1 is SGHDN and CDR2 FVKESK. The CDR3 extends over 17 amino acids. The CDR3 is CASSQDIAGTSTDTQYF. The CDR3 region has the DNA TGTGCCAGCAGCCAGGACATCGCCGGGACTAGCACAGATACGCAGTATTTT. The full variable domain, completed using reference TRBV14 and TRBJ2-3, is EAGVTQFPSHSVIEKGQTVTLRCDPISGHDNLYWYRRVMGKEIKFLLHFVKESKQDESGMPNNRFLAERTGGTYSTLKVQPAELEDSGVYFCASSQDIAGTSTDTQYFGPGTRLTVL.

This clonotype occurred many times. This CDR3 reads CASSLSLAGAHSYNEQFF. CDR3 bases: TGTGCCAGCAGCTTGAGCCTAGCGGGGGCCCACTCCTACAATGAGCAGTTCTTC. The rearrangement links TRBV11-3 to TRBJ2-1; TRBD2 agrees at 10 bases. J lost 0 bases, V lost 3 bases, and 8 bases had no gene match. Germline CDR1 and CDR2: SGHNT and YENEEA. This CDR3 has 18 residues.

This clonotype was recorded many times. The CDR3 is CASSLAPGGTYEQYF. The CDR3 region has the DNA TGTGCCAGCAGCTTAGCTCCGGGAGGGACCTACGAGCAGTACTTC. The rearrangement links TRBV7-2 to TRBJ2-7; 8 bases are a match to TRBD2. The junction had 3 bases not matched to a gene; V was cut back by 0 bases and J by 2 bases. Per germline, CDR1 SGHTA and CDR2 FQGNSA. The length of the CDR3 is 15 residues. The full variable domain, rest sourced from reference TRBV7-2 and TRBJ2-7, is GAGVSQSPSNKVTEKGKDVELRCDPISGHTALYWYRQSLGQGLEFLIYFQGNSAPDKSGLPSDRFSAERTGGSVSTLTIQRTQQEDSAVYLCASSLAPGGTYEQYFGPGTRLTVT.

This clonotype was counted ten times or more. The chain recombines TRBV18 with TRBJ1-5, with D possibly matching TRBD1 (5 bases). CDR3 length equals 16 residues. Germline V CDR1 and CDR2: KGHSH, LQKENI. Trimming cost V 0 bases and J 5 bases, with 14 bases left between them. In DNA form, the CDR3 reads TGTGCCAGCTCACCACCAGGGCAGGGTGCCTATCAGCCCCAGCATTTT. Translation gives CASSPPGQGAYQPQHF.

This clonotype has a count of ten or more. This chain connects TRBV7-2 to TRBJ1-1; D is unclear. The V end was cut by 8 bases, the J end by 1 base, with 8 bases between. This CDR3 has 12 residues. CDR1 SGHTA and CDR2 FQGNSA come from the germline V gene. The CDR3 DNA sequence: TGTGCCAGCCGGGTTGGGAACACTGAAGCTTTCTTT. It is translated as CASRVGNTEAFF.

The rearrangement joins TRBV6-2 or TRBV6-3 to TRBJ2-1; 7 nucleotides agree with TRBD2. Germline CDR1 reads MNHEY; CDR2 reads SVGEGT. The V and J ends lost 6 bases and 7 bases, in that order; junction bases with no gene match: 6. The CDR3 is 13 amino acids. CDR3 nucleotides: TGTGCCAGCAGAATGACGGGAGGAAATGAGCAGTTCTTC. Translating it yields CASRMTGGNEQFF.